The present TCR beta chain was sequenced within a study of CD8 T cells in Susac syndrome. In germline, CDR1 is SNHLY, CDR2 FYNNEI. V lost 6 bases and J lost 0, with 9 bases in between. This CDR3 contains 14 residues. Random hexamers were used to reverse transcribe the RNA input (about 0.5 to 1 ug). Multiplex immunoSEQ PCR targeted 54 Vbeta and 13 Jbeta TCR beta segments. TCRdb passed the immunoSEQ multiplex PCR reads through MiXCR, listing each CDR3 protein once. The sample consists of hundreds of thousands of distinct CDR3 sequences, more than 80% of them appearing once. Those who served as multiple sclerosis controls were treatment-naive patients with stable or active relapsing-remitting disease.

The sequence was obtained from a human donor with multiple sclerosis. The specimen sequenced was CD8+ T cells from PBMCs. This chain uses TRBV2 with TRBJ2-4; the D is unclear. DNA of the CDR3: TGTGCCAGCAGACTACAGCTAGCCAAAAACATTCAGTACTTC. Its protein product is CASRLQLAKNIQYF. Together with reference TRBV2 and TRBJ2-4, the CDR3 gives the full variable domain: EPEVTQTPSHQVTQMGQEVILRCVPISNHLYFYWYRQILGQKVEFLVSFYNNEISEKSEIFDDQFSVERPDGSNFTLKIRSTKLEDSAMYFCASRLQLAKNIQYFGAGTRLSVL.